This record looks at one T cell receptor (beta chain) sequence and its context. Per germline, CDR1 MNHEY and CDR2 SVGAGI. Trimming left V 4 bases short and J 1 base short, with 2 bases between. The CDR3 sequence is 11 residues long. This table comes from immunoSEQ multiplex PCR, and its TCRdb copy is limited to in-frame clones, with some not included. The top ten clones hold roughly a quarter of a sample with over 950 clones, around 74% of them seen once. This specimen belongs to a study of CD39 and CD103 CD8 tumor-infiltrating T cells. The rearrangement links TRBV6-5 to TRBJ2-7; no clear D gene. Sequenced sample: CD39- CD103- CD8+ T cells sorted from the tumor. Subset of the sample: CD103-CD39- double-negative CD45RA- CD8 T cells. The source is a human donor with ovarian cancer. As DNA, the CDR3 is TGTGCCAGCAGTTTTTCCTACGAGCAGTACTTC. It yields the protein CASSFSYEQYF.